This T cell receptor beta chain was captured in a study of T cells in tuberculosis. Study background: In South Africa, adults with active tuberculosis were compared with IGRA-negative and latently infected IGRA-positive adolescents.

With regard to this clone: Its specificity is unknown.

The CDR3 totals 16 residues. Germline loops: CDR1 MNHEY, CDR2 SVGAGI. With 0 bases clipped from V and 2 bases from J, the junction kept 3 bases outside the gene matches. Whole-study results and caveats: Samples were chosen by availability of cryopreserved specimens. GEM motif frequencies gave around 70% accuracy; the GMM repertoire gave roughly 90%. Active tuberculosis patients had shorter CDR3-alpha; the beta difference was nonsignificant.

TCRdb's copy holds only in-frame clones and misses some; the assay was immunoSEQ multiplex PCR. The top ten hold roughly 3.5% of the sample, which has about 43,000 clones, 95% seen once. This receptor was obtained from a donor aged 5-35 years with latent tuberculosis or without tuberculosis infection. The rearrangement joins TRBV6-5 to TRBJ2-3; 9 bases map to TRBD2. The source material was PBMCs. DNA for the CDR3: TGTGCCAGCAGTTACTCTAGCGGGGGCAACACAGATACGCAGTATTTT. This translates into CASSYSSGGNTDTQYF.